One sample yielded the 5 T cell receptor beta chains listed below, sequenced in a study of shared clonotypes between healthy human individuals. Naive CD8 cells lacked CD45RO and underwent positive selection for CCR7, leaving out terminally differentiated effector memory CD45RA+ cells. Clones were read by immunoSEQ multiplex PCR, and TCRdb kept only the in-frame ones, dropping some. The data hold 760,000 or so clones, with about 97% observed a single time. Sequencing used naive CD8+ T cells sorted from blood. Receptors were obtained from a man in his thirties or forties in good health.

The CDR3 loop is CSAGGGTYEQYF. The DNA for the CDR3 is TGCAGCGCCGGTGGCGGAACCTACGAGCAGTACTTC. The chain employs TRBV29-1 and TRBJ2-7; D gene ambiguous. CDR3 length equals 12 residues. V shed 7 bases and J shed 2 bases, with 12 bases lying between them. Germline CDR1 reads SQVTM; CDR2 reads ANQGSEA.

Points on this clone: Given a much more abundant clone one base away, this may be a read error. Other DNA sequences in the same sample also yield this CDR3. CDR3 amino acids: CASSSGNTEAFF. The CDR3 DNA follows: TGTGCCAGCAGCTCAGGGAACACTGAAGCTTTCTTT. V is TRBV27 and J is TRBJ1-1; D remains ambiguous. V shed 6 bases and J shed 1 base, with 6 bases lying between them. CDR1 and CDR2 (germline): MNHEY, SMNVEV (reference sequence). This CDR3 region has 12 residues.

This chain joins TRBV30 and TRBJ2-7; no firm D call. The CDR3 has 15 residues. V lost 2 bases and J 3 bases, leaving 17 bases between the germline ends. Germline CDR1 GTSNPN, CDR2 SVGIG (reference sequence). CDR3 sequence (DNA): TGTGCCTGGAGTCACAAACTCAATCCCGGCTACGAGCAGTACTTC. Translation: CAWSHKLNPGYEQYF.

The chain's CDR3 is CASSPTNSYEQYF. In DNA form, the CDR3 reads TGTGCCAGCAGCCCGACGAACAGCTACGAGCAGTACTTC. The J gene is TRBJ2-7, the V gene TRBV7-9; D gene ambiguous. With 5 bases removed from V and 3 bases from J, the gap between germline ends came to 11 bases. CDR1 is SEHNR, CDR2 FQNEAQ, per germline (reference sequence). This CDR3 comprises 13 residues.

This chain joins TRBV9 and TRBJ2-6; 11 bases agree with TRBD1. The CDR3 runs to 15 residues. The germline gives CDR1 SGDLS, CDR2 YYNGEE. J was trimmed by 4 bases and V by 7 bases; bases with no gene match: 4. The CDR3 here is CASGTGGSGANVLTF. The CDR3 coding sequence is TGTGCCAGCGGGACAGGGGGTTCCGGGGCCAACGTCCTGACTTTC. Using reference TRBV9 and TRBJ2-6 for the parts outside the CDR3, the full variable domain is DSGVTQTPKHLITATGQRVTLRCSPRSGDLSVYWYQQSLDQGLQFLIQYYNGEERAKGNILERFSAQQFPDLHSELNLSSLELGDSALYFCASGTGGSGANVLTFGAGSRLTVL.